The 25 T cell receptor beta chains below come from one sample, sequenced in a study of T cell changes during pregnancy in multiple sclerosis. Method: immunoSEQ multiplex PCR; TCRdb's copy keeps in-frame clones and lacks some. This sample carries tens of thousands of clones, roughly 92% of them seen once, and the ten largest clones take 0.67%. This specimen was CD4+ T cells from peripheral blood mononuclear cells, taken in the third trimester of pregnancy. These receptors were taken from a female donor with multiple sclerosis, enrolled in a pregnancy study.

The chain has TRBV7-2 and TRBJ1-5; 7 positions match TRBD1. The ends lost 5 bases at V and 4 bases at J; junction bases unmatched: 8. Germline CDR1 is SGHTA and CDR2 is FQGNSA. This CDR3 has 15 residues. CDR3 nucleotide sequence: TGTGCCAGCAGCCGGACAGGTATCGGGAATCAGCCCCAGCATTTT. Translation gives CASSRTGIGNQPQHF.

The chain combines TRBV18 with TRBJ2-7; 8 bases are shared with TRBD1. Trimming cost V 2 bases and J 0 bases; bases outside gene matches: 15. In germline, CDR1 is KGHSH, CDR2 LQKENI. There are 19 residues in the CDR3. The CDR3 DNA sequence: TGTGCCAGCTCACCATCTCTTAGGATGCAGGGGGCGAGCTCCTACGAGCAGTACTTC. Its translation: CASSPSLRMQGASSYEQYF. The whole variable domain, remainder taken from reference TRBV18 and TRBJ2-7, is NAGVMQNPRHLVRRRGQEARLRCSPMKGHSHVYWYRQLPEEGLKFMVYLQKENIIDESGMPKERFSAEFPKEGPSILRIQQVVRGDSAAYFCASSPSLRMQGASSYEQYFGPGTRLTVT.

DNA for the CDR3: TGTGCCAGCAGAAAGGACAGGTCTCATGGCTACACCTTC. It encodes CASRKDRSHGYTF. The genes are TRBV6-5 and TRBJ1-2; TRBD1 aligns across 7 bases. The CDR3 length is 13 residues. Germline loops: CDR1 MNHEY, CDR2 SVGAGI. Losses at the gene ends were 6 bases for V and 6 bases for J; bases not matched to a gene: 7.

The chain carries TRBV7-8 and TRBJ1-4; a weak D match, TRBD1 (5 bases). Germline V gives CDR1 SGHVS, CDR2 FQNEAQ. Trimming stripped 5 bases from V and 1 base from J, with 11 bases between. CDR3 length: 15 amino acids. Here the CDR3 reads CASSQTGGTNEKLFF. As DNA, the CDR3 is TGTGCCAGCAGCCAAACAGGTGGAACTAATGAAAAACTGTTTTTT.

The gene calls are TRBV5-1 and TRBJ2-3; D remains ambiguous. Germline V gives CDR1 SGHRS, CDR2 YFSETQ. The CDR3 sequence is 14 residues long. V was trimmed by 0 bases and J by 2 bases, leaving 7 bases between them. In nucleotides, the CDR3 is TGCGCCAGCAGCTTGGCTCAGTCCACAGATACGCAGTATTTT. It encodes CASSLAQSTDTQYF. Using reference TRBV5-1 and TRBJ2-3 for the parts outside the CDR3, the full variable domain is KAGVTQTPRYLIKTRGQQVTLSCSPISGHRSVSWYQQTPGQGLQFLFEYFSETQRNKGNFPGRFSGRQFSNSRSEMNVSTLELGDSALYLCASSLAQSTDTQYFGPGTRLTVL.

V gene TRBV7-8 combines with J gene TRBJ1-1, with D possibly TRBD1 on 6 matching bases. Germline loops: CDR1 SGHVS, CDR2 FQNEAQ. Trimming removed 3 bases from V and 5 bases from J, with 13 bases in between. This CDR3 region has 14 residues. CDR3 coding DNA: TGTGCCAGCAGCTTCAGACAGGTTCGGACTGAAGCTTTCTTT. Translating it yields CASSFRQVRTEAFF.

The rearrangement uses TRBV5-6 and TRBJ2-3; TRBD2 aligns across 11 bases. Germline V gives CDR1 SGHDT, CDR2 YYEEEE. V was clipped by 4 bases and J by 3 bases; unmatched bases: 10. The CDR3 sequence is 17 residues long. DNA of the CDR3: TGTGCCAGCAGCGAAAAGGCGGGACTAGCGGTAACAGATACGCAGTATTTT. It is translated as CASSEKAGLAVTDTQYF.

The genes are TRBV6-1 and TRBJ2-2, with 8 bases that match TRBD1. J gave up 0 bases and V 10 bases, and 4 bases lay outside the gene matches. The CDR3 runs 14 residues. The V gene's germline CDR1 is MNHNS and CDR2 SASEGT. The CDR3 protein is CATHRGANTGELFF. The CDR3 DNA follows: TGTGCCACCCACAGGGGGGCGAACACCGGGGAGCTGTTTTTT.

CDR3 nucleotide sequence: TGTGCCAGCTCACCTCTACCGGGACAGGGTTCAGAGACCCAGTACTTC. Amino acids: CASSPLPGQGSETQYF. This chain joins TRBV18 and TRBJ2-5; TRBD1 matches at 9 bases. The CDR3 is 16 residues long. Germline trimming cut 3 bases from V and 4 bases from J; bases unmatched to any gene: 9. Germline-derived CDR1 and CDR2 are KGHSH and LQKENI.

This clone came up once. The chain has TRBV27 and TRBJ2-7; 9 nucleotides agree with TRBD2. Germline CDR1 MNHEY, CDR2 SMNVEV (reference sequence). Trimming removed 3 bases from V and 9 bases from J; junction bases left unmatched: 6. The length of the CDR3 is 13 residues. Here the CDR3 reads CASSFGLAGPQYF. CDR3 DNA: TGTGCCAGCAGTTTTGGGCTAGCGGGACCGCAGTACTTC.

This clone appeared a single time. The genes are TRBV7-9 and TRBJ2-1, with 9 bases fitting TRBD1. The germline V gene encodes CDR1 SEHNR and CDR2 FQNEAQ (reference sequence). The CDR3 contains 16 residues. The junction had 11 bases not matched to a gene; V was cut back by 4 bases and J by 7 bases. CDR3 loop: CASSSEGTGRRNEQFF. The DNA of the CDR3 is TGTGCCAGCAGCTCAGAAGGGACAGGGAGGCGGAATGAGCAGTTCTTC.

This chain connects TRBV2 to TRBJ1-2; D might be TRBD1 (5 bases). Trimming took 3 bases from V and 8 from J, leaving 13 bases between them. Germline V gives CDR1 SNHLY, CDR2 FYNNEI. CDR3 size: 13 residues. The CDR3: CASSESQEGGYTF. Here the CDR3 DNA reads TGTGCCAGCAGTGAGTCGCAGGAGGGGGGCTACACCTTC.

The gene calls are TRBV28 and TRBJ1-1, with D perhaps matching TRBD1 (6 bases). The CDR3 has 13 amino acids. The V and J ends lost 2 bases and 5 bases respectively, with 9 bases between them. Germline V lookup: CDR1 MDHEN, CDR2 SYDVKM. CDR3 residues: CASSLTGYTEAFF. In DNA, the CDR3 is TGTGCCAGCAGTTTAACAGGGTATACTGAAGCTTTCTTT.

This chain joins TRBV2 and TRBJ2-3; D is perhaps TRBD1 (7 bases). The CDR3 runs 16 residues. The V end was cut by 6 bases, the J end by 6 bases, with 22 bases between. In germline, CDR1 is SNHLY, CDR2 FYNNEI. CDR3 nucleotides: TGTGCCAGCAGGGGCGTCGGGACAGACCTAGCGGATACGCAGTATTTT. Translation: CASRGVGTDLADTQYF.

This clone has just one count. The CDR3 reads CASSPTIGAGELFF. CDR3 DNA sequence: TGTGCCAGCAGTCCTACTATCGGGGCCGGGGAGCTGTTTTTT. The rearrangement uses TRBV27 and TRBJ2-2, with a weak D call TRBD2 (5 bases). With 5 bases removed from V and 6 bases from J, the gap between germline ends came to 13 bases. The germline gives CDR1 MNHEY, CDR2 SMNVEV (reference sequence). The CDR3 totals 14 residues.

This sequence joins TRBV5-8 and TRBJ2-5; tentative D call: TRBD1 (6 bases). V was pared by 4 bases and J by 3 bases, with 10 bases between. CDR3 length: 13 residues. Germline CDR1 is SGHTS and CDR2 is YDEGEE. The CDR3 sequence is CASSPRTEETQYF. In DNA, the CDR3 is TGTGCCAGCAGCCCCCGGACAGAAGAGACCCAGTACTTC.

The V and J genes are TRBV2 and TRBJ2-5; D perhaps matches TRBD2 (6 bases). The CDR3 has 13 amino acids. V gave up 8 bases and J gave up 4 bases, with 14 bases separating them. Germline-derived CDR1 and CDR2 are SNHLY and FYNNEI. The CDR3 DNA follows: TGTGCCAGCCGGTCCCCCGGGGGAGAGACCCAGTACTTC. The encoded protein is CASRSPGGETQYF. The variable domain in full, completed from reference TRBV2 and TRBJ2-5, reads EPEVTQTPSHQVTQMGQEVILRCVPISNHLYFYWYRQILGQKVEFLVSFYNNEISEKSEIFDDQFSVERPDGSNFTLKIRSTKLEDSAMYFCASRSPGGETQYFGPGTRLLVL.

The J gene is TRBJ2-1, the V gene TRBV15, with TRBD1 matching 7 bases. Germline-derived CDR1 and CDR2 are LNHNV and YYDKDF (reference sequence). The CDR3 consists of 14 residues. V shed 3 bases and J 4 bases; nucleotides not matched to a gene: 3. DNA for the CDR3: TGTGCCACCAGCAGGTGGGACAGTTACAATGAGCAGTTCTTC. It is translated as CATSRWDSYNEQFF.

There are a few counts of this clone. The J gene is TRBJ1-5, the V gene TRBV4-2, with TRBD1 as a possible D gene (5 bases). The V end was cut by 4 bases, the J end by 7 bases, with 14 bases between. The germline gives CDR1 LGHNA, CDR2 YNFKEQ. The CDR3 length is 14 residues. The CDR3 loop is CASSLRGVGQPQHF. CDR3 sequence (DNA): TGTGCCAGCAGCCTTCGGGGGGTTGGGCAGCCCCAGCATTTT.

This clone was recorded once. The chain couples TRBV11-3 to TRBJ2-1; 8 bases map to TRBD2. The ends lost 4 bases at V and 10 bases at J; junction bases unmatched: 12. The CDR3 runs 15 residues. Germline V gene sequence: CDR1 SGHNT, CDR2 YENEEA. DNA for the CDR3: TGTGCCAGCAGCTCAACAAGCGGGAGCGGTGGAGAGCAGTTCTTC. It yields the protein CASSSTSGSGGEQFF.

V and J are TRBV10-3 and TRBJ1-4; 10 positions match TRBD1. CDR1 and CDR2 from the germline V gene are ENHRY and SYGVKD. The CDR3 consists of 15 residues. V lost 4 bases, J lost 5 bases, and 4 bases stayed unmatched. The CDR3 loop reads CAISVGGQGNEKLFF. The CDR3 DNA sequence: TGTGCCATCAGTGTGGGGGGACAGGGGAATGAAAAACTGTTTTTT.

For the CDR3, the DNA is TGTGCCAGCAGTTATCTGCCTACCTACGAGCAGTACTTC. Translated: CASSYLPTYEQYF. The rearrangement uses TRBV6-5 and TRBJ2-7; D gene unclear. The CDR3 runs 13 residues. Trimming stripped 3 bases from V and 2 bases from J, with 8 bases between. Germline V gives CDR1 MNHEY, CDR2 SVGAGI.

The chain links TRBV18 to TRBJ2-3; TRBD2 matches 8 bases. CDR1 and CDR2 (germline): KGHSH, LQKENI. CDR3 length equals 19 residues. V shed 1 base, J shed 0 bases, and the junction held 12 bases outside the gene matches. The CDR3: CASSPRRQLAEGSTDTQYF. The CDR3 DNA is TGTGCCAGCTCACCACGACGGCAACTAGCGGAGGGGAGCACAGATACGCAGTATTTT.

This chain uses TRBV15 with TRBJ2-7; 8 bases align to TRBD1. Germline lookup yields CDR1 LNHNV and CDR2 YYDKDF (reference sequence). J was trimmed by 3 bases and V by 10 bases; bases with no gene match: 8. The CDR3 is 13 residues long. CDR3 region: CASETDRVYEQYF. DNA for the CDR3: TGTGCCAGTGAGACGGACAGGGTCTACGAGCAGTACTTC.

V and J are TRBV18 and TRBJ2-3, with 9 bases matching TRBD1. The CDR3 has 15 residues. V shed 2 bases, J shed 3 bases, and the junction held 3 bases outside the gene matches. In germline, CDR1 is KGHSH, CDR2 LQKENI. The CDR3 spells CASSPGTGITDTQYF. The CDR3 DNA sequence: TGTGCCAGCTCACCAGGGACAGGGATAACAGATACGCAGTATTTT.